The 24 T cell receptor beta chains below were found in one sample sequenced in a study of post-analysis software for immune sequencing data (dated by TCRdb to about 2015). Beyond this particular receptor, the publication reports: Four or five TRBV segments, including TRBV5-6, TRBV5-1 and TRBV20-1, were significantly more frequent in patients than controls.

The library came from PCR. The listed sequencing device is Illumina HiSeq 2500. To reduce PCR and sequencing biases, unique molecular identifiers were incorporated into the TCR beta cDNA libraries. TCRdb reanalyzed the raw reads on its own, using fastp at Q25 for trimming and MiXCR for clone calling, and kept in-frame beta chains. Rows with a matching CDR3 protein are joined into one entry that keeps the most common DNA and genes. This sample gives about 770,000 distinct CDR3 sequences in total; 35% to 55% of them show up just once. The top ten clones comprise approximately 5% of the sample. These receptors lack a known antigen. Material: blood. The source is a girl aged 5-17 years with multiple sclerosis.

The rearrangement uses TRBV7-2 and TRBJ2-7; tentatively, D is TRBD2 (6 bases). V shed 5 bases and J shed 5 bases, with 16 bases lying between them. The CDR3 contains 14 residues. CDR1 and CDR2 from the germline V gene are SGHTA and FQGNSA. CDR3 sequence: CASSQMGGWDEQYF. In nucleotides, the CDR3 is TGTGCCAGCAGCCAGATGGGAGGCTGGGACGAGCAGTACTTC.

In its sample, this clonotype was seen a few times. This chain uses TRBV4-3 with TRBJ2-3; 7 bases map to TRBD2. Germline V lookup: CDR1 LGHNA, CDR2 YSLEER. The CDR3 has 16 residues. V lost 4 bases, J lost 3 bases, and 10 bases stayed unmatched. The CDR3 DNA is TGCGCCAGCAGCCTGGATCCGGGGGGTAGTACAGATACGCAGTATTTT. Translated, it gives CASSLDPGGSTDTQYF.

This clonotype was counted only a few times. The rearrangement links TRBV7-9 to TRBJ2-5; 8 nucleotides match TRBD2. CDR1 and CDR2 from the germline V gene are SEHNR and FQNEAQ (reference sequence). There are 14 residues in the CDR3. V shed 4 bases, J shed 4 bases, and the junction held 5 bases outside the gene matches. The CDR3 DNA reads as TGTGCCAGCAGCTCCGGGACTAGGAGAGAGACCCAGTACTTC. It is translated as CASSSGTRRETQYF.

This clonotype was picked up a small number of times. The genes are TRBV29-1 and TRBJ2-1; D unclear. Trimming stripped 4 bases from V and 5 bases from J, with 9 bases between. The CDR3 loop spans 12 amino acids. CDR1 and CDR2 (germline): SQVTM, ANQGSEA. CDR3 amino acids: CSVAGPNNEQFF. The CDR3, as DNA: TGCAGCGTTGCCGGGCCTAACAATGAGCAGTTCTTC.

This rearrangement joins TRBV7-2 to TRBJ2-1; a possible D gene is TRBD1 (6 bases). The CDR3 runs 15 residues. CDR1 and CDR2 (germline): SGHTA, FQGNSA. The V end was cut by 5 bases, the J end by 8 bases, with 19 bases between. For the CDR3, the DNA is TGTGCCAGCAGCGATAATCCAGGGGTTTTAGATGAGCAGTTCTTC. Translation gives CASSDNPGVLDEQFF.

The V and J genes are TRBV5-1 and TRBJ2-7; TRBD1 aligns across 12 bases. Trimming cost V 4 bases and J 4 bases; bases outside gene matches: 9. Germline CDR1 SGHRS, CDR2 YFSETQ. This CDR3 has 16 amino acids. The CDR3 nucleotides read TGCGCCAGCAGCCCCGAAGGGACAGGGGGCCGTTACGAGCAGTACTTC. Protein product: CASSPEGTGGRYEQYF.

The V and J genes are TRBV12-3 or TRBV12-4 and TRBJ2-2, with D tentatively TRBD2 (6 bases). The CDR3 totals 17 residues. V dropped 2 bases and J dropped 2 bases, with 15 bases sitting between them. The CDR3 DNA sequence: TGTGCCAGCAGTTTAAGGGGCGGGGCACGAAACACCGGGGAGCTGTTTTTT. Translated: CASSLRGGARNTGELFF.

This chain joins TRBV19 and TRBJ1-5; TRBD1 matches 9 bases. Germline V gene lookup returns CDR1 LNHDA and CDR2 SQIVND (reference sequence). J lost 7 bases, V lost 5 bases, and 12 bases had no gene match. The CDR3 length is 16 residues. CDR3 residues: CASSVVGQGTEQPQHF. The CDR3 coding sequence is TGTGCCAGTAGTGTAGTCGGACAGGGGACGGAACAGCCCCAGCATTTT.

The table lists this clonotype with a few counts. The rearrangement joins TRBV12-5 to TRBJ2-1; 8 nucleotides align to TRBD1. The CDR3 runs 14 residues. J lost 3 bases, V lost 6 bases, and 4 bases had no gene match. Germline CDR1 LGHNT, CDR2 FRNRAP. The CDR3 DNA reads TGTGCTAGTGGCCTTGACAGGGGCTACAATGAGCAGTTCTTC. Translated, it gives CASGLDRGYNEQFF.

A remark on this clonotype: A read error may produce the germline difference seen at one junction end. This sequence joins TRBV6-2 or TRBV6-3 and TRBJ2-1, with 10 bases that match TRBD2. Germline CDR1 MNHEY, CDR2 SVGEGT. The CDR3 extends over 16 amino acids. Here the CDR3 DNA reads TGTGCCAGCAGTAATAGACCAGGACTAGCGGACAATGGGCAGTTCTTC. This encodes CASSNRPGLADNGQFF.

V usage is TRBV11-3 and J usage is TRBJ2-1, with 16 bases lining up with TRBD2. Trimming removed 5 bases from V and 8 bases from J; junction bases left unmatched: 3. The CDR3 runs 15 residues. Per germline, CDR1 SGHNT and CDR2 YENEEA. The DNA for the CDR3 is TGTGCCAGCAGCACGGGACTAGCGGGAGGGCATGAGCAGTTCTTC. This encodes CASSTGLAGGHEQFF.

The chain has TRBV2 and TRBJ2-3, with 10 bases aligning to TRBD2. J lost 2 bases, V lost 8 bases, and 1 base had no gene match. Germline V gene lookup returns CDR1 SNHLY and CDR2 FYNNEI. CDR3 length equals 13 residues. This CDR3 is CASLAGATDTQYF. The CDR3 nucleotides are TGTGCCAGCCTAGCGGGGGCCACAGATACGCAGTATTTT.

The CDR3 DNA follows: TGTGCCACCAGCAGAGATCTGCCCTCCTACGAGCAGTACTTC. This translates into CATSRDLPSYEQYF. The V and J genes are TRBV15 and TRBJ2-7; D not resolved. The CDR3 is 14 amino acids. V lost 0 bases and J 0 bases, leaving 6 bases between the germline ends. Germline V lookup: CDR1 LNHNV, CDR2 YYDKDF (reference sequence).

This clonotype was seen only a few times. The chain carries TRBV29-1 and TRBJ2-5; D is tentatively TRBD1 or TRBD2 (5 bases each). TRBJ2-7 matches the DNA end more closely, so the J call is doubtful. Germline CDR1 and CDR2: SQVTM and ANQGSEA. The CDR3 spans 12 residues. The CDR3 here is CSVRTGTHEQYF. DNA of the CDR3: TGCAGCGTTCGGACTGGGACCCACGAGCAGTACTTC.

The chain recombines TRBV12-3 or TRBV12-4 with TRBJ2-1; D not resolved. The CDR3 contains 13 residues. The V end was cut by 7 bases, the J end by 8 bases, with 15 bases between. This CDR3 reads CASKDTKAHEQFF. The CDR3 DNA is TGTGCCAGCAAAGACACTAAAGCCCATGAGCAGTTCTTC.

The chain employs TRBV7-9 and TRBJ2-1; 9 bases fit TRBD2. CDR3 length: 16 residues. Trimming cost V 3 bases and J 6 bases; bases outside gene matches: 9. Germline V gene lookup returns CDR1 SEHNR and CDR2 FQNEAQ (reference sequence). The CDR3 here is CASSFEGLASGNEQFF. Here the CDR3 DNA reads TGTGCCAGCAGCTTCGAGGGACTAGCCTCCGGCAATGAGCAGTTCTTC.

This clonotype was found a few times. V usage is TRBV28 and J usage is TRBJ2-1; D remains unclear. The CDR3 covers 18 residues. CDR1 and CDR2 (germline): MDHEN, SYDVKM. Trimming took off 6 bases at V and 1 base at J, with 22 bases between the two ends. The CDR3 coding sequence is TGTGCCAGCAGCTTCCACCAAACTTGGACCCTTTCCTACAATGAGCAGTTCTTC. This gives the protein CASSFHQTWTLSYNEQFF.

This clonotype was seen a few times. The genes are TRBV5-5 and TRBJ1-2; D perhaps matches TRBD1 (5 bases). The CDR3 has 15 residues. Trimming removed 6 bases from V and 8 bases from J, with 23 bases in between. Germline assignment: CDR1 SGHKS and CDR2 YYEKEE (reference sequence). In DNA, the CDR3 is TGTGCCAGCACCCTTGGACTCCTTAAATGGGGCGGCTACACCTTC. Its protein product is CASTLGLLKWGGYTF. The whole variable domain, filled in from reference TRBV5-5 and TRBJ1-2, reads DAGVTQSPTHLIKTRGQQVTLRCSPISGHKSVSWYQQVLGQGPQFIFQYYEKEERGRGNFPDRFSARQFPNYSSELNVNALLLGDSALYLCASTLGLLKWGGYTFGSGTRLTVV.

This chain connects TRBV24-1 to TRBJ2-5; 8 bases align to TRBD2. Germline assignment: CDR1 KGHDR and CDR2 SFDVKD. This CDR3 has 15 residues. Germline trimming cut 0 bases from V and 5 bases from J; bases unmatched to any gene: 4. CDR3 protein: CATSDLSEREETQYF. The CDR3, as DNA: TGTGCCACCAGTGATTTGAGTGAGCGGGAGGAGACCCAGTACTTC.

J is TRBJ2-2 and V is TRBV20-1; D gene unclear. V was clipped by 7 bases and J by 1 base, with 16 bases between them. The germline V gene has CDR1 DFQATT and CDR2 SNEGSKA (reference sequence). The CDR3 runs to 15 residues. The CDR3 here is CSGADLSLNTGELFF. CDR3 DNA sequence: TGCAGTGGGGCTGACCTCTCTCTGAACACCGGGGAGCTGTTTTTT.

The chain links TRBV6-5 to TRBJ2-1; the D is unclear. The germline gives CDR1 MNHEY, CDR2 SVGAGI. With 2 bases removed from V and 9 bases from J, the gap between germline ends came to 17 bases. The CDR3 covers 15 residues. This CDR3 reads CASSYGVPGSAEQFF. In nucleotides, the CDR3 is TGTGCCAGCAGTTACGGGGTCCCGGGCTCTGCTGAGCAGTTCTTC.

The chain is built from TRBV6-1 and TRBJ2-5; the match to TRBD2 covers 13 bases. This CDR3 is 15 amino acids long. V lost 8 bases and J lost 5; bases outside the gene matches: 8. Germline V lookup: CDR1 MNHNS, CDR2 SASEGT. The CDR3 DNA is TGTGCCAGCGGGAGGACTAGCGGGAGTCTTGAGACCCAGTACTTC. Protein sequence: CASGRTSGSLETQYF.

The J gene is TRBJ2-3, the V gene TRBV7-2; D might be TRBD1 or TRBD2, each matching 5 bases. V lost 5 bases and J lost 5, with 17 bases in between. Per the germline V gene, CDR1 is SGHTA and CDR2 is FQGNSA. This CDR3 contains 15 residues. CDR3 in amino acids: CASSLGTRSGDTQYF. For the CDR3, the DNA is TGTGCCAGCAGCCTCGGGACGAGGTCGGGAGATACGCAGTATTTT.

The chain employs TRBV29-1 and TRBJ2-7, with TRBD1 identical over 8 bases. CDR1 is SQVTM and CDR2 is ANQGSEA in the germline V gene. This CDR3 contains 12 residues. Trimming took 1 base from V and 7 from J; bases not matched to a gene: 3. This CDR3 reads CSVEARGQEQYF. Written as DNA, the CDR3 is TGCAGCGTTGAAGCCAGGGGGCAAGAGCAGTACTTC.